This entry concerns a single T cell receptor (beta chain). This sample stems from a study of blood T cell repertoires in COVID-19. About the study: Collection of acute and convalescent COVID-19 samples took place in the United States, Italy and Spain.

Seattle patient enrollment occurred during active infection, with longitudinal follow-up thereafter. As processed by the authors: Reference gene primer amplification yielded estimated nucleated cell counts. Assay: immunoSEQ multiplex PCR; the TCRdb copy retains only in-frame clones and omits some. The V and J calls and clone size were taken over from that table, and D and trimming were inferred from the DNA. The sample shows under 350,000 clones, over 85% of them seen only once. The sequenced sample was peripheral blood. The source is a woman in her twenties or thirties with COVID-19, enrolled during active disease.

In DNA form, the CDR3 reads TGTGCCACCAGTGAGGACAGGAGCAATCAGCCCCAGCATTTT. Its translation: CATSEDRSNQPQHF. The chain employs TRBV24-1 and TRBJ1-5; 7 nucleotides match TRBD1. Germline V lookup: CDR1 KGHDR, CDR2 SFDVKD. V lost 4 bases and J lost 1; bases outside the gene matches: 0. The CDR3 has 14 amino acids.